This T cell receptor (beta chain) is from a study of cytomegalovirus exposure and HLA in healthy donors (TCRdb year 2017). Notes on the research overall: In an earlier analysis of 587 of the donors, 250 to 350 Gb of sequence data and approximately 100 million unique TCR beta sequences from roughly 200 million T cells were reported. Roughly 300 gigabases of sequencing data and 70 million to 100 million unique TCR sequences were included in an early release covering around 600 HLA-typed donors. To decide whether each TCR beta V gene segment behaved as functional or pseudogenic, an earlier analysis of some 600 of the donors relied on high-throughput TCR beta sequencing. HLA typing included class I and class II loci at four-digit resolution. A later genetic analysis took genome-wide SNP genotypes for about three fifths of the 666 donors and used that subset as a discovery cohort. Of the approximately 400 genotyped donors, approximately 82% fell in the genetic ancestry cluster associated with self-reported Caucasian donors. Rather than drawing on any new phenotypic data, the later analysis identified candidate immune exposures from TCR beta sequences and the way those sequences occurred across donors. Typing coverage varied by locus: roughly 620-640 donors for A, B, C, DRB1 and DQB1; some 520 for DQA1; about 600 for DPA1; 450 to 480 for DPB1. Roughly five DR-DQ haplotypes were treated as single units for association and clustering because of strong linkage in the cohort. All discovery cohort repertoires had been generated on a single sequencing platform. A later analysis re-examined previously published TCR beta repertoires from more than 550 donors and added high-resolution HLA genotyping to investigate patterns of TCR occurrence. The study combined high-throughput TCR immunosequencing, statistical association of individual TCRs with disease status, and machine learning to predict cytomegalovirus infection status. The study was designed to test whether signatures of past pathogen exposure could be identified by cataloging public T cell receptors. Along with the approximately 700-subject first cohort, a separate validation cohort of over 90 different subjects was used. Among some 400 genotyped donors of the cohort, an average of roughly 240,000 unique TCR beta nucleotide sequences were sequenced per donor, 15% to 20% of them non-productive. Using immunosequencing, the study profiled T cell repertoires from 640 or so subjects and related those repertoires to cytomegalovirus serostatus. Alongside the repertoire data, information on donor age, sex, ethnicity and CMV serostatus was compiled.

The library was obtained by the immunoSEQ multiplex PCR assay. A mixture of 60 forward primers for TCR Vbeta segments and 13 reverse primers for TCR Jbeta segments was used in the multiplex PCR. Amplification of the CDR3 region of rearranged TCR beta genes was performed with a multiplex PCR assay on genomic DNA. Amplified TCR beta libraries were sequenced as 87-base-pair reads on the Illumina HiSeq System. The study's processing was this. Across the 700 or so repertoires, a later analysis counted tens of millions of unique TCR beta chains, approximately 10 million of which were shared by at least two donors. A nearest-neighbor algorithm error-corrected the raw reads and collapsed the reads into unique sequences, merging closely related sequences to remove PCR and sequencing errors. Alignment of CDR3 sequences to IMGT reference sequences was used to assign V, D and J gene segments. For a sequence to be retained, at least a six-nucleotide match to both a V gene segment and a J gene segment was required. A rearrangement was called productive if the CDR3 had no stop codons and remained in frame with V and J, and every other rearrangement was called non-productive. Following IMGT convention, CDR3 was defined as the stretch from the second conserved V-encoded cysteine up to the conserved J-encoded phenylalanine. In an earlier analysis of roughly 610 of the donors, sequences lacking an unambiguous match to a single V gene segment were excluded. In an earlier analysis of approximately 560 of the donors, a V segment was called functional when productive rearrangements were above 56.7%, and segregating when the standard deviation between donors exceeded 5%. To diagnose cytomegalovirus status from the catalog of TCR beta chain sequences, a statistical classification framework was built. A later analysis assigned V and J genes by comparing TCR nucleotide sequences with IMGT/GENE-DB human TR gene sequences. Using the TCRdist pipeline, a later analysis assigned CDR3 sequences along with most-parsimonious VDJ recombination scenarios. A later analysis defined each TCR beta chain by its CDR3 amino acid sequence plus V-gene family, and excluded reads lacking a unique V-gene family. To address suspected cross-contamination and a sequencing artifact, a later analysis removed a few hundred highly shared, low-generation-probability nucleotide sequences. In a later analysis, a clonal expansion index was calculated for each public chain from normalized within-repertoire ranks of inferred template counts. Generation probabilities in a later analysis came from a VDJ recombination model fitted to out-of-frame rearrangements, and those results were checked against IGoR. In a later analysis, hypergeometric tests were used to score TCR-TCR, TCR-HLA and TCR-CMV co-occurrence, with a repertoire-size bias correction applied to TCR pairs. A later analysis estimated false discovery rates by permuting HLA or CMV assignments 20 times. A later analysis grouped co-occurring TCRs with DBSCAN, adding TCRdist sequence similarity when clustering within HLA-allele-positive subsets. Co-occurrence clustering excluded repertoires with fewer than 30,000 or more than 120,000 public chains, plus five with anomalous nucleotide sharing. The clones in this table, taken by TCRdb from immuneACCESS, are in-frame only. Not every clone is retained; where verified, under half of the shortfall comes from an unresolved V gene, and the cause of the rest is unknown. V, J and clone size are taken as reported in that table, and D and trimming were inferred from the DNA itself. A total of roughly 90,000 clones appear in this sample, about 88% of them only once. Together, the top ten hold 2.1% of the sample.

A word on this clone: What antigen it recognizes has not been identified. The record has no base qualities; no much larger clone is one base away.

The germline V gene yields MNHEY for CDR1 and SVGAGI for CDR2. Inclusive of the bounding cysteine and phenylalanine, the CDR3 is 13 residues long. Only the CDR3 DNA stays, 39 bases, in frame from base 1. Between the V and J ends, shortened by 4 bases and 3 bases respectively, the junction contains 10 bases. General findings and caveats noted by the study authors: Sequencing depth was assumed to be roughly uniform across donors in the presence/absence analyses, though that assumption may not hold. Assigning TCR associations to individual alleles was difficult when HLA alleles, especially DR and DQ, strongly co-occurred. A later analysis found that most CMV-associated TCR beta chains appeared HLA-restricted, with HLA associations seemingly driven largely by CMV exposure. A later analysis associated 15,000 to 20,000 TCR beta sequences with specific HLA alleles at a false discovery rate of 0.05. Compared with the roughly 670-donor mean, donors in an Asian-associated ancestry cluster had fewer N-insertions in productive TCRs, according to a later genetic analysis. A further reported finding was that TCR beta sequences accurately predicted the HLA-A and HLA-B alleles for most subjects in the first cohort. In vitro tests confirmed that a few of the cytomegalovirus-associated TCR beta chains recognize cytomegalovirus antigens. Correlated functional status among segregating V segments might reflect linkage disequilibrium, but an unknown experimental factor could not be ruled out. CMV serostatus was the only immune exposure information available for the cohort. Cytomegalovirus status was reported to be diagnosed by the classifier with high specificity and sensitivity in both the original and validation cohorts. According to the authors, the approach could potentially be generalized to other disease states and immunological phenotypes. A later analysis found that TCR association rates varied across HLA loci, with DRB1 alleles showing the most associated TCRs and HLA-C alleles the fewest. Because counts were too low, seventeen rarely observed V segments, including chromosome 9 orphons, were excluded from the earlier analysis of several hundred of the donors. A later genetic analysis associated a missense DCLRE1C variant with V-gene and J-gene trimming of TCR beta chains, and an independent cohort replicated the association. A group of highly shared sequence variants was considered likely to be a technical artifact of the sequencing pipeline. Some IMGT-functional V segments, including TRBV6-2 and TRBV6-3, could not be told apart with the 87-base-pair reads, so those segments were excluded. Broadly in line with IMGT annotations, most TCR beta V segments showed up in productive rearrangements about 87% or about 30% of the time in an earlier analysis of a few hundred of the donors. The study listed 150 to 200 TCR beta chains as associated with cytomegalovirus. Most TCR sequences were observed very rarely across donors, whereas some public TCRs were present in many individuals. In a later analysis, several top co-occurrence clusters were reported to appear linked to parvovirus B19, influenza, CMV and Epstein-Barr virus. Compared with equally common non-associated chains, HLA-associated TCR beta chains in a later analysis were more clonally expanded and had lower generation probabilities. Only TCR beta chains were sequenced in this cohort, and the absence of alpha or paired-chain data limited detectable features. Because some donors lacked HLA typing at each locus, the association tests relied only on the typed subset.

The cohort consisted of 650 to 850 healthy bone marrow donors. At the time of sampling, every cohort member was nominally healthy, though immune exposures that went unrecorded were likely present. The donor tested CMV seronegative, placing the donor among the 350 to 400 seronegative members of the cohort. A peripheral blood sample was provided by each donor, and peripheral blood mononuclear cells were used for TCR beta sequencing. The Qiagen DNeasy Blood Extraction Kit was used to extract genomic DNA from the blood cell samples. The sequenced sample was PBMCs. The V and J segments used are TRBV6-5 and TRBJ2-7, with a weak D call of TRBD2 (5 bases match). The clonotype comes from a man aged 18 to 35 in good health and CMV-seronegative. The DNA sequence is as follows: TGTGCCAGCAGTTCGGGGATCTACTACGAGCAGTACTTC. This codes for CASSSGIYYEQYF.